This TCR beta chain was sequenced for a study of blood T cell repertoires in COVID-19. About the study: Samples of COVID-19 (acute and convalescent) were obtained from the United States, Italy and Spain.

In the study's own analysis: The assay estimated nucleated cells by amplifying reference gene primers. Clones were read by immunoSEQ multiplex PCR, and TCRdb kept only the in-frame ones, dropping some. D and trimming were read from the DNA, whereas the V and J calls and clone size are those reported in that table. The sample holds about 52,000 clones; around 81% are singletons and the top ten take roughly a quarter. Germline lookup yields CDR1 GTSNPN and CDR2 SVGIG (reference sequence). The CDR3 is made up of 14 amino acids. Trimming pared 2 bases from V and 5 bases from J, leaving 15 bases between. The sequencing sample was made of peripheral blood. The chain couples TRBV30 to TRBJ2-5; possibly TRBD2 for D (7 bases). The TCR sequence derives from an elderly woman with COVID-19, enrolled during active disease. The CDR3 loop reads CAWSHGGARETQYF. CDR3 in DNA: TGTGCCTGGAGTCATGGGGGGGCGAGGGAGACCCAGTACTTC.